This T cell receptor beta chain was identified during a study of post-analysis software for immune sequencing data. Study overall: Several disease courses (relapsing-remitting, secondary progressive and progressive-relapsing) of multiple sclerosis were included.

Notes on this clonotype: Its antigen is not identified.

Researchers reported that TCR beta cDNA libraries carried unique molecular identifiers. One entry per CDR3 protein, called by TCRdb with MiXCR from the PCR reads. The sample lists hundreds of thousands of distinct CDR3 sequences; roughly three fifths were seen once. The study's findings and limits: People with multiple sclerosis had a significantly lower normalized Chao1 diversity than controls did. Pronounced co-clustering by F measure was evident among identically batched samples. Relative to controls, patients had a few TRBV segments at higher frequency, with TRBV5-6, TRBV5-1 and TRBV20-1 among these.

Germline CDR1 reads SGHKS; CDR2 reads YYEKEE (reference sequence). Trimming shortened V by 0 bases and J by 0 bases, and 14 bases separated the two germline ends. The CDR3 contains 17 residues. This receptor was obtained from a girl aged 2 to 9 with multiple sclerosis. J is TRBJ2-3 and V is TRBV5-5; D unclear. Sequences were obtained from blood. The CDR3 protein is CASSLALGSASTDTQYF. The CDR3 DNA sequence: TGTGCCAGCAGCTTGGCCTTGGGATCCGCTAGCACAGATACGCAGTATTTT.